A selection of T cell receptor beta chains follows, all from one sample in a study of beta chain features in type 1 diabetes. The table came from immunoSEQ multiplex PCR; TCRdb's copy has only in-frame clones and leaves some out. The sample yields some 400,000 clones, over 13% seen once. Sequenced input: naive CD4+ T cells from blood. Source of these receptors: a woman between 18 and 30 years old in good health. The conserved cysteine and the conserved F or W are not part of the CDR3 here. Rows may omit the clone size; those that give it use once, few, many or a size class.

abundance	j_gene	v_gene	CDR3aa
.	TRBJ1-1	TRBV7-3	ASSFSEDTEAF
.	TRBJ1-2	TRBV25-1	ASSPFEDSHSNYGYT
few	TRBJ1-2	TRBV30	AWSRTEFYGYT
few	TRBJ2-2	TRBV5-1	ASSWPDRANTGELF
few	TRBJ2-1	TRBV30	AREVLAGGDEQF
few	TRBJ1-2	TRBV18	ASSPPGHNGGYT
few	TRBJ2-1	TRBV29-1	SVLRGLTYNEQF
few	TRBJ2-3	TRBV9	ASSVGVSGGTDTQY
.	TRBJ2-1	TRBV9	ASGTWGGANEQF
.	TRBJ2-1	TRBV7-9	ASSPLAGEQF
.	TRBJ2-7	TRBV28	ASSLRYEQY
.	TRBJ2-4	TRBV28	ASSSGQGRAKNIQY
.	TRBJ1-1	TRBV5-6	ASSPAGETEAF
.	TRBJ1-5	TRBV29-1	SVTRGDGNQPQH
.	TRBJ2-1	TRBV28	ASSLVASGTYNEQF
.	TRBJ2-1	TRBV5-1	ASSPRRGGITYNEQF
few	TRBJ2-5	TRBV29-1	SVLGGQETQY
.	TRBJ2-1	TRBV27	ASRNRGRPVF
few	TRBJ2-7	TRBV11-3	ASSLLSEQY
.	TRBJ2-7	TRBV6-1	ASSESAGISYEQY
few	TRBJ1-1	TRBV28	ASSPTRYRAGTEAF
.	TRBJ2-6	TRBV5-1	ASSLGSGVLSGANVLT
.	TRBJ1-1	TRBV18	ASSPTGLGNTEAF
few	TRBJ2-1	TRBV10-3	AIGPGLAGNNEQF
.	TRBJ2-7	TRBV7-2	ASSDTGGTFSYEQY
few	TRBJ1-5	TRBV2	ASKVVGFSNQPQH
few	TRBJ2-7	TRBV10-3	AINSPESGTYEQY
few	TRBJ2-7	TRBV4-3	ASSQKGTGHSYEQY
.	TRBJ1-2	TRBV28	ASSFSGKGYT
few	TRBJ1-2	TRBV27	AASDRGGFGGYT
few	TRBJ1-2	TRBV30	AWSATGALGYT
few	TRBJ1-2	TRBV13	ASTLRGTRGYT